The entry below describes one T cell receptor (beta chain). The antigen is not known. The entry originates in a study of cytomegalovirus exposure and HLA in healthy donors. Study background: Most donors, 81% of a few hundred genotyped, fell in the Caucasian-associated ancestry cluster. Notes on the study in general: Most subjects' HLA-A and HLA-B alleles were reportedly predicted from TCR beta sequences.

Germline values: CDR1 SGHAT, CDR2 FQNNGV. The CDR3 loop spans 15 amino acids. Between the trimmed V and J ends, which lost 6 bases and 1 base, there was a span of 15 bases. The PCR was carried out with 60 Vbeta primers and 13 Jbeta primers. Study processing details: In a later analysis, of 84 million or so unique beta chains, roughly 10 million appeared in at least two donors. This table comes from immunoSEQ multiplex PCR, and its TCRdb copy is limited to in-frame clones, with some not included. That table supplies the V and J calls and clone size; D and trimming were determined from the DNA. Found here are 220,000 or so clones; the top ten clones hold about 1.1%. Participants comprised healthy donors of bone marrow.

Sequencing input: PBMCs. The sequence was obtained from a girl between 2 and 10 years old in good health and CMV-seropositive. This chain links TRBV11-2 with TRBJ1-1; D remains unclear. Here the CDR3 reads CASRLGLLENTEAFF. In nucleotides, the CDR3 is TGTGCCAGCAGGCTTGGACTCCTGGAGAACACTGAAGCTTTCTTT.